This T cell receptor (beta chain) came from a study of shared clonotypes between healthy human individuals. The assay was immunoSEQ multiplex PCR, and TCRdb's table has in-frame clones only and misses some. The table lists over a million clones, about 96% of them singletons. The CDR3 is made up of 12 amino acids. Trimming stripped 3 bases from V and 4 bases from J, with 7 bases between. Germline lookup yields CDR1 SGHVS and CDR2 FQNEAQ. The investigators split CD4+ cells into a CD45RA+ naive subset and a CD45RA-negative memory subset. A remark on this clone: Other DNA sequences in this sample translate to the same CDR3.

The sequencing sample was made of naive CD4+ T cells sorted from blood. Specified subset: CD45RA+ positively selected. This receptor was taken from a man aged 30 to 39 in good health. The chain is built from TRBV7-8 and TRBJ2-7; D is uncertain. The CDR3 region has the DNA TGTGCCAGCAGCTTGGGCTCTTACGAGCAGTACTTC. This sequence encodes CASSLGSYEQYF.